These T cell receptor beta chains were read from a single sample in a study of blood T cell repertoires in COVID-19. Some clones are missing from TCRdb's copy, which holds only in-frame ones; the method was immunoSEQ multiplex PCR. The sample records approximately 170,000 clones, 83% being singletons. Sequenced material: peripheral blood. These receptor sequences come from a woman in her seventies with COVID-19, enrolled during active disease. The conserved cysteine and the conserved F or W are not part of the CDR3 here. Fields, in order: J gene, V gene, D gene, CDR3 protein. A D gene is named only where the DNA matches it firmly.

>TRBJ2-1|TRBV10-3|TRBD2
AIRSGLAGRSTNEQF
>TRBJ2-2|TRBV5-1|.
ASSTDGLPGELF
>TRBJ1-1|TRBV15|.
ATSRDLVSKIVLSTEAF
>TRBJ1-5|TRBV6-2/TRBV6-3|.
ASSYISILGGVNQPQH
>TRBJ1-1|TRBV28|.
ASRSGIEAF
>TRBJ1-1|TRBV7-2|TRBD1
ASRTGRNTEAF
>TRBJ2-1|TRBV3-1/TRBV3-2|TRBD2
ASSQVVTSGQF
>TRBJ2-2|TRBV28|TRBD1
ASRSGTVTSTGELF
>TRBJ2-3|TRBV13|TRBD1
ASSSQGEAPDTQY
>TRBJ2-7|TRBV7-3|TRBD2
ASSSGLAGPYEQY
>TRBJ1-1|TRBV5-4|TRBD1
ASSLTGGRMNTEAF
>TRBJ1-1|TRBV3-1/TRBV3-2|TRBD1
ASSQAQGAKAF
>TRBJ2-7|TRBV30|TRBD2
ASSGFEQY
>TRBJ2-3|TRBV2|TRBD2
ASSPLAGGLTDTQY
>TRBJ2-7|TRBV5-4|TRBD2
ASSLGLAGEQY
>TRBJ2-1|TRBV5-1|TRBD2
ASSLASLGSGVNEQF
>TRBJ1-5|TRBV28|.
ASSPTLNQPQH